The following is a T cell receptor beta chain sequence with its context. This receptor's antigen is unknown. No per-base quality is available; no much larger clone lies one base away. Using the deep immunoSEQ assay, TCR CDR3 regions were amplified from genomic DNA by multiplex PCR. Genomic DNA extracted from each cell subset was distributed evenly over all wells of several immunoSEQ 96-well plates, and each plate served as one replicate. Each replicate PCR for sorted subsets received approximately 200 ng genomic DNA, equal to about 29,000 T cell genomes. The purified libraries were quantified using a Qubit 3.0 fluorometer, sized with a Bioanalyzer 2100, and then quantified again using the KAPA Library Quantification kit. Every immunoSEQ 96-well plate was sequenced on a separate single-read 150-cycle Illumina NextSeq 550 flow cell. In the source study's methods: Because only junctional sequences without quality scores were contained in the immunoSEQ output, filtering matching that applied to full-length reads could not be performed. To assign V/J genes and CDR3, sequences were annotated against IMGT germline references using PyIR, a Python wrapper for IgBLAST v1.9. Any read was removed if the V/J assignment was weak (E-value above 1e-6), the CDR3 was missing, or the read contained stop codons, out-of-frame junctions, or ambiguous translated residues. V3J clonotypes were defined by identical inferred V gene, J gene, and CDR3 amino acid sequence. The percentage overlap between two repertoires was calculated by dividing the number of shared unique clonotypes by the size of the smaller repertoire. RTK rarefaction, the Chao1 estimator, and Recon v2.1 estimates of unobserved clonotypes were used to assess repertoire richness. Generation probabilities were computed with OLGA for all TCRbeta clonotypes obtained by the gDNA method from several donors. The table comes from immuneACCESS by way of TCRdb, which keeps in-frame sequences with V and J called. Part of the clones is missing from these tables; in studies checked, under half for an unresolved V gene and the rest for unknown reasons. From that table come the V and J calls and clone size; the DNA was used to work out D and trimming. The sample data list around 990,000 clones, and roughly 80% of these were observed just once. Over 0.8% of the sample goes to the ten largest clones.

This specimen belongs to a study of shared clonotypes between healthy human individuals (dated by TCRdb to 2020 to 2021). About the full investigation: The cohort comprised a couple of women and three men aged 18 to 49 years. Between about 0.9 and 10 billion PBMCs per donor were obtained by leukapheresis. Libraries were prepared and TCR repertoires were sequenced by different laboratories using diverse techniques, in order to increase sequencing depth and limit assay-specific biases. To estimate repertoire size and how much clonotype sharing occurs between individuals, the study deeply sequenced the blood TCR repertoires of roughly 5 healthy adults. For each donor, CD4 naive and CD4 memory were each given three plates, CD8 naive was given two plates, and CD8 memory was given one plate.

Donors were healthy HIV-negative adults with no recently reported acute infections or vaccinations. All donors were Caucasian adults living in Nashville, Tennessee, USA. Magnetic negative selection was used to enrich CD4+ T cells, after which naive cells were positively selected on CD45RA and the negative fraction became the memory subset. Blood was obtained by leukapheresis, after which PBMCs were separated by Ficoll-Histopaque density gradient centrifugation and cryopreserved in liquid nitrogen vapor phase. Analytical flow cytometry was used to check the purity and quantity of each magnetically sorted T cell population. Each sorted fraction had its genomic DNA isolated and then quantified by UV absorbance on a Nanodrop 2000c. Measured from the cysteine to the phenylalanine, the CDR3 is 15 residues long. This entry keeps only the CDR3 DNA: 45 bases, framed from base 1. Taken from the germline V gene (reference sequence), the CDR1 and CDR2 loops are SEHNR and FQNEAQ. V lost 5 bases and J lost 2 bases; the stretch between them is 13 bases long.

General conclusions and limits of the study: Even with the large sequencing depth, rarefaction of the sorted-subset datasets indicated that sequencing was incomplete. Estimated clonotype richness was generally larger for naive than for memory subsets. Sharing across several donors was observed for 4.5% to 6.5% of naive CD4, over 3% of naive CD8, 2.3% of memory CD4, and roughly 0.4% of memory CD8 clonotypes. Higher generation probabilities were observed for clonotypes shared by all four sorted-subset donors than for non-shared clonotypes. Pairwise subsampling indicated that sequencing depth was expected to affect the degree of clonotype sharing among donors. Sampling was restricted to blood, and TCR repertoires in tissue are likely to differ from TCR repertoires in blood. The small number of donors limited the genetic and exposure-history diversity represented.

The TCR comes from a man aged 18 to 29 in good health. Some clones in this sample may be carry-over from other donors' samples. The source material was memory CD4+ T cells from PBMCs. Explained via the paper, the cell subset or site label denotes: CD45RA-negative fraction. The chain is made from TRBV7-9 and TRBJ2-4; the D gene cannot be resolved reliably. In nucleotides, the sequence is TGTGCCAGCAGCACCGTCTCGGGCTCCAAAAACATTCAGTACTTC. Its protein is CASSTVSGSKNIQYF.